The 5 T cell receptor beta chains below come from one sample, sequenced in a study of blood T cell repertoires in COVID-19. TCRdb's table, derived via immunoSEQ multiplex PCR, lists solely in-frame clones and lacks some. The sample yields a few hundred thousand clones, more than 70% seen once. Sequencing was performed on peripheral blood. These receptor sequences come from a man aged 40-49 years with acute or convalescent COVID-19.

The J gene is TRBJ1-4, the V gene TRBV12-3 or TRBV12-4; 11 bases match TRBD1. This CDR3 comprises 13 residues. V dropped 6 bases and J dropped 8; count of bases not matched to a gene: 2. The CDR3 DNA sequence: TGTGCCAGCAGCCGGACAGGGGGCGAAAAACTGTTTTTT. Amino acid sequence: CASSRTGGEKLFF.

In DNA form, the CDR3 reads TGTGCCAGCAAGGGGGCGGGACAGGGCATCAATGAGCAGTTCTTC. This codes for CASKGAGQGINEQFF. The chain links TRBV6-6 to TRBJ2-1, with 9 bases matching TRBD1. V lost 7 bases to trimming and J lost 6 bases; unmatched junction nucleotides: 10. The CDR3 loop spans 15 amino acids. Germline CDR1 reads MNHNY; CDR2 reads SVGAGI (reference sequence).

J is TRBJ2-5 and V is TRBV9; a weak D match, TRBD1 (5 bases). The CDR3 spans 15 residues. Deletions cut 0 bases from V and 2 bases from J, with 11 bases between. Germline CDR1 reads SGDLS; CDR2 reads YYNGEE. The CDR3 spells CASSVEGRTQETQYF. The CDR3 DNA sequence: TGTGCCAGCAGCGTAGAGGGCAGGACACAAGAGACCCAGTACTTC.

The V and J genes are TRBV6-5 and TRBJ2-7, with 9 bases fitting TRBD1. Germline V gene sequence: CDR1 MNHEY, CDR2 SVGAGI. This CDR3 contains 15 residues. The trim removed 0 bases at V and 4 bases at J, leaving 4 bases unmatched. In nucleotides, the CDR3 is TGTGCCAGCAGTTACTCGGGACAGGGTGTGTACGAGCAGTACTTC. Its protein product is CASSYSGQGVYEQYF.

The chain has TRBV6-5 and TRBJ1-1; 7 nucleotides agree with TRBD1. The CDR3 runs to 12 residues. Per the germline V gene, CDR1 is MNHEY and CDR2 is SVGAGI. V lost 5 bases and J lost 12; bases outside the gene matches: 9. CDR3 coding DNA: TGTGCCAGCAGTACAGGGGCCTCGGAGACTTTCTTT. It is translated as CASSTGASETFF.